Shown below are 2 T cell receptor beta chains from a single sample sequenced in a study of control samples from healthy donors and cancer patients. The method was immunoSEQ multiplex PCR; TCRdb's version includes in-frame clones alone and lacks a portion of them. The data contain about 170,000 clones, about 94% of them singletons. Input material: blood. These receptors were collected from an older woman in good health.

Only one count was recorded for this clone. The rearrangement joins TRBV7-2 to TRBJ1-3, with a weak D call TRBD1 (5 bases). V was shortened by 5 bases and J by 0 bases, with 14 bases between the two germline ends. CDR1 SGHTA and CDR2 FQGNSA come from the germline V gene. The CDR3 consists of 16 residues. This CDR3 reads CASSPGHANSGNTIYF. DNA for the CDR3: TGTGCCAGCAGCCCCGGACACGCGAACTCTGGAAACACCATATATTTT.

The rearrangement uses TRBV7-2 and TRBJ1-5; the match to TRBD1 covers 7 bases. The junction had 10 bases not matched to a gene; V was cut back by 5 bases and J by 6 bases. Germline CDR1 is SGHTA and CDR2 is FQGNSA. The CDR3 is 15 amino acids. The CDR3 DNA follows: TGTGCCAGCAGCCCACTAGACAGGGCTTTTCAGCCCCAGCATTTT. Translation: CASSPLDRAFQPQHF.